This TCR beta chain derives from a study of neurological immune-mediated disorders. Study observations and caveats: Multiple sclerosis, the disease with the least TCR clonal expansion, fell below healthy controls, whereas HTLV-1-associated myelopathy showed the most.

This clonotype has ten or more counts. The target antigen is unknown. The cDNA was produced through 5'RACE with 10-nucleotide random UMIs. TCRdb reprocessed the 5' RACE reads via MiXCR and lists one record per CDR3 protein. Of about 60,000 distinct CDR3 sequences in the sample, more than 3% were seen once. The specimen sequenced was PBMCs. This clonotype was sampled from a woman in her fifties or sixties with multiple sclerosis.

DNA for the CDR3: TGTGCCACCGGGCTGTTTCATAATGAAAAACTGTTTTTT. This encodes CATGLFHNEKLFF. The chain is built from TRBV5-8 and TRBJ1-4; D remains ambiguous. Germline-derived CDR1 and CDR2 are SGHTS and YDEGEE. V was shortened by 9 bases and J by 4 bases, with 13 bases between the two germline ends. CDR3 size: 13 residues.